This T cell receptor beta chain was sequenced for a study of blood T cells in healthy people across ages. The study's findings and limits: Older age went with lower TCR beta diversity per million T cells, in a roughly linear way. A conclusive naive versus antigen-experienced comparison was prevented by the unsorted PBMCs.

The second PCR ran about 6 to 12 cycles with a sample-barcoded 5' primer and J-beta primers. MiXCR, run by TCRdb on the 5' RACE reads, gives a single entry per CDR3 protein. The sample includes 1.5 million to 2 million distinct CDR3 sequences, about 28% of them seen just once. As to this clonotype: The antigen remains unidentified. Its ends do not fully match the called genes, so a read error is possible.

The CDR3 extends over 15 amino acids. The V and J genes are TRBV12-3 or TRBV12-4 and TRBJ2-3, with 8 bases lining up with TRBD1. Sequenced material: blood. This TCR was sampled from a woman aged 25 to 39 in good health. Here the CDR3 reads CASRPRQGIADTQYF. In nucleotides, the CDR3 is TGTGCCAGCAGACCAAGACAGGGGATCGCAGATACGCAATATTTT.